These T cell receptor beta chains were read from a single sample in a study of T cell repertoires and HLA-DP antigens. No antigen is known for these receptors. Sequencing used immunoSEQ multiplex PCR; TCRdb keeps in-frame clones, though not all of them. The sample yields around 100,000 clones, around 93% seen once. The sample consisted of CD4+ T cells from PBMCs. The receptors come from a woman between 18 and 29 years old in good health and CMV-seronegative. Both conserved end residues are part of each CDR3. The D gene is left open where the match is weak. The size of a clone is reported for some rows only, either as once, few or many, or as a class for expanded clones.

clone_size d_call j_call v_call cdr3_nt cdr3_aa
NA NA TRBJ2-1 TRBV28 TGTGCCAGCAGTTTAATAGGTGCGCGGCAGGGCGATGAGCAGTTCTTC CASSLIGARQGDEQFF
few NA TRBJ2-6 TRBV4-2 TGTGCCAGCAGCCTAGACAGACTCACCTCTGGGGCCAACGTCCTGACTTTC CASSLDRLTSGANVLTF
NA NA TRBJ2-5 TRBV4-1 TGCGCCAGCAGCCAAGCCCCCCAGGGACGGCCCGAATACTTC CASSQAPQGRPEYF
NA NA TRBJ1-5 TRBV2 TGTGCCAGCAGTGGCGCGGCAGGCCAGTGGAGTCAGCCCCAGCATTTT CASSGAAGQWSQPQHF
NA NA TRBJ2-7 TRBV5-1 TGCGCCAGCAGCTTGGAAGGGGCATCCTACGAGCAGTACTTC CASSLEGASYEQYF
NA NA TRBJ1-3 TRBV25-1 TGTGCCAGCAGCGACATATTCTCCTCTGGAAACACCATATATTTT CASSDIFSSGNTIYF
NA NA TRBJ2-5 TRBV4-3 TGCGCCAGCAGCCAGGTCCTGAGGGAGACCCAGTACTTC CASSQVLRETQYF
NA NA TRBJ2-6 TRBV19 TGTGCCAGTAGATTCCTCTACTCTGGGGCCAACGTCCTGACTTTC CASRFLYSGANVLTF
NA NA TRBJ1-2 TRBV7-9 TGTGCCAGCAGCTCCTGGACCGATTATGGCTACACCTTC CASSSWTDYGYTF
NA NA TRBJ2-3 TRBV5-1 TGCGCCAGCAGCGAGGGAGGTACAGATACGCAGTATTTT CASSEGGTDTQYF
NA TRBD1 TRBJ2-3 TRBV29-1 TGCAGCGTTGAGGGGACAGGGCTAAGCACAGATACGCAGTATTTT CSVEGTGLSTDTQYF
NA TRBD1 TRBJ1-4 TRBV11-2 TGTGCCAGCAGCATCAGGGGGCGCCGGGAAAAACTGTTTTTT CASSIRGRREKLFF
NA NA TRBJ1-2 TRBV9 TGTGCCAGCAGCGTATATCTAGGGGGGAGTGGCTACACCTTC CASSVYLGGSGYTF
NA TRBD1 TRBJ2-1 TRBV2 TGTGCCAGCAGAGACGACAGGGCGACGCAGTTCTTC CASRDDRATQFF
NA TRBD2 TRBJ2-1 TRBV11-2 TGTGCCAGCAGCTCACCTCGTCTTCTAGCGGGAGGTTCCTACAATGAGCAGTTCTTC CASSSPRLLAGGSYNEQFF
NA TRBD1 TRBJ1-1 TRBV11-2 TGTGCCAGCAGCTTGGGGACAGTAGCTTTCTTT CASSLGTVAFF
NA TRBD1 TRBJ2-4 TRBV6-1 TGTGCCAGCAGTACACAGGGGGCGGGCAAAAACATTCAGTACTTC CASSTQGAGKNIQYF
NA NA TRBJ2-3 TRBV6-5 TGTGCCAGCAGTTACGAAACTAGCAGCACGCAGTATTTT CASSYETSSTQYF
NA NA TRBJ2-3 TRBV9 TGTGCCAGCAGCGTAGGGTCAGATACGCAGTATTTT CASSVGSDTQYF
few NA TRBJ1-2 TRBV10-3 TGTGCCATCAGTGGGGGGACACTCTATGGCTACACCTTC CAISGGTLYGYTF
NA NA TRBJ2-7 TRBV9 TGTGCCAGCAGCCCCCAGGGACGTTCCTACGAGCAGTACTTC CASSPQGRSYEQYF
NA TRBD1 TRBJ2-3 TRBV5-3 TGTGCCAGAAGCTTGGAGAGAGACAGGGCGACAGATACGCAGTATTTT CARSLERDRATDTQYF
NA NA TRBJ1-4 TRBV6-5 TGTGCCAGCAGTTACGAGGGGGGTAATGAAAAACTGTTTTTT CASSYEGGNEKLFF
few TRBD2 TRBJ2-1 TRBV10-2 TGCGCCAGCGTCTCCGGGACTAGCGGGAGCAATGAGCAGTTCTTC CASVSGTSGSNEQFF
NA NA TRBJ2-6 TRBV19 TGTGCCAGTAGTATTGGCGGTGTCTCTGGGGCCAACGTCCTGACTTTC CASSIGGVSGANVLTF
NA NA TRBJ1-1 TRBV28 TGTGCCAGCAGTGCCCAGGGCTGGGGGACTGAAGCTTTCTTT CASSAQGWGTEAFF
once NA TRBJ2-2 TRBV4-3 TGCGCCAGCAGCCAAGAGGGCGGACAGACGAACACCGGGGAGCTGTTTTTT CASSQEGGQTNTGELFF
NA TRBD1 TRBJ2-2 TRBV28 TGTGCCAGCAGTTTGGACCCGGGACAGGGGAACACCGGGGAGCTGTTTTTT CASSLDPGQGNTGELFF
NA NA TRBJ1-2 TRBV28 TGTGCCAGCAGTTTTAGTGGACCCCTCTATGGCTACACCTTC CASSFSGPLYGYTF
NA NA TRBJ2-1 TRBV9 TGTGCCAGCAGCGCCATTGCAAGCTCCTACAATGAGCAGTTCTTC CASSAIASSYNEQFF
NA NA TRBJ2-7 TRBV12-5 TGTGCTAGTGGTGCGGGACGCATCTCCTACGAGCAGTACTTC CASGAGRISYEQYF
NA NA TRBJ2-1 TRBV6-5 TGTGCCAGCAGTTACCGCGAACCTCTAGAGTACAATGAGCAGTTCTTC CASSYREPLEYNEQFF
NA NA TRBJ2-1 TRBV7-8 TGTGCCAGCAGCTTAGTGCGGGGGCGCTGGGACAATGAGCAGTTCTTC CASSLVRGRWDNEQFF
NA TRBD2 TRBJ2-2 TRBV7-3 TGTGCCAGCAGCTTAAATTCGGCGGGAGGAGTTGGGGAGCTGTTTTTT CASSLNSAGGVGELFF
NA TRBD1 TRBJ2-2 TRBV18 TGTGCCAGCTCACCTCCGGGAACAGGGGCGAACACCGGGGAGCTGTTTTTT CASSPPGTGANTGELFF
few NA TRBJ1-2 TRBV21-1 TGTGCCAGCAGCAAGGGAGGCCTGCGTTCGTGGGATAGCTATGGCTACACCTTC CASSKGGLRSWDSYGYTF
NA NA TRBJ2-7 TRBV7-9 TGTGCCAGCAGCTCCCGGCTCGAGCAGTACTTC CASSSRLEQYF
few NA TRBJ1-2 TRBV5-5 TGTGCCAGCACCTCACCAGGTGACTATGGCTACACCTTC CASTSPGDYGYTF
NA TRBD1 TRBJ1-1 TRBV7-9 TGTGCCAGCAGCTTACGACAGGGAAGGAGCTCTGAAGCTTTCTTT CASSLRQGRSSEAFF
once TRBD1 TRBJ1-6 TRBV5-1 TGCGCCAGCAGCACCCGGACAGGGGAGAATTCACCCCTCCACTTT CASSTRTGENSPLHF
NA NA TRBJ2-3 TRBV30 TGTGCCTGGAGTGTACCCCCGGGACGGCCGGATACGCAGTATTTT CAWSVPPGRPDTQYF
NA NA TRBJ2-2 TRBV6-6 TGTGCCAGCAGTTACCTCCCTTCCGGGGAGCTGTTTTTT CASSYLPSGELFF
once NA TRBJ1-2 TRBV5-1 TGCGCCAGCAGCGATGGGCAGGCCGCTGCCTACACCTTC CASSDGQAAAYTF
NA NA TRBJ1-1 TRBV29-1 TGCAGCGTTGACAGGGGGAACACTGAAGCTTTCTTT CSVDRGNTEAFF
NA NA TRBJ2-5 TRBV6-5 TGTGCCAGCAGATCTCACCTTGGACCAGGGGAGACCCAGTACTTC CASRSHLGPGETQYF
NA NA TRBJ2-5 TRBV11-2 TGTGCCAGCAGCTTAGGGGGAAGTCGGCAAGAGACCCAGTACTTC CASSLGGSRQETQYF
NA NA TRBJ2-5 TRBV19 TGTGCCAGTAGTATAGTTTCGGGGCAGACAGAAGAGACCCAGTACTTC CASSIVSGQTEETQYF
NA NA TRBJ2-3 TRBV6-6 TGTGCCAGCAGTTACATGGGCCTAGGGGGAGATACGCAGTATTTT CASSYMGLGGDTQYF
NA NA TRBJ2-2 TRBV19 TGTGCCAGTAGTCCCGGTCCGAACACCGGGGAGCTGTTTTTT CASSPGPNTGELFF
NA TRBD2 TRBJ2-1 TRBV15 TGTGCCACCAGCAGACGGGGGACAACGGGACTAGCGGGAGGCAATGAGCAGTTCTTC CATSRRGTTGLAGGNEQFF
once TRBD1 TRBJ1-2 TRBV27 TGTGCCAGCAGTCCGTACAGGGCAGGGGGCGCCGGTGGCTACACCTTC CASSPYRAGGAGGYTF
NA TRBD1 TRBJ1-1 TRBV15 TGTGCCACCAGCAGTGACAGGGTTTTCTTT CATSSDRVFF
NA TRBD1 TRBJ1-3 TRBV7-2 TGTGCCAGCAGCTTAAGGGGACAGGGGGCTGGAAACACCATATATTTT CASSLRGQGAGNTIYF